This is a list of T cell receptor beta chains from one sample in a study of T cell changes during pregnancy in multiple sclerosis. Repertoires were generated with immunoSEQ multiplex PCR, while TCRdb's copy carries only in-frame clones and drops some. The sample lists some 31,000 clones, over 75% seen once, with roughly 6.5% in the top ten. Sequencing used CD8+ T cells from peripheral blood mononuclear cells, obtained in the second trimester of pregnancy. The receptor set was obtained from a female donor with multiple sclerosis, enrolled in a pregnancy study. CDR3s leave out the opening cysteine and the closing phenylalanine or tryptophan.

J,V,CDR3
TRBJ2-1,TRBV7-9,ASSYPLAGVVSDNEQF
TRBJ2-3,TRBV7-3,ASSLAGGPVDTQY
TRBJ2-1,TRBV30,AWSWSSGIDSYNEQF
TRBJ2-7,TRBV2,ASSQGQGFDAGYEQY
TRBJ1-1,TRBV4-3,ASSQDLSGIGTEAF
TRBJ2-1,TRBV28,ASSLRVSGEQF
TRBJ2-2,TRBV6-5,ASSYTGAGELF
TRBJ1-3,TRBV10-3,AISEGQDSVGNTIY
TRBJ2-7,TRBV7-9,ASSLDEGLAGSEQY
TRBJ1-5,TRBV4-3,ASSQDSGSQPQH
TRBJ2-1,TRBV29-1,SAGLSSYNEQF
TRBJ2-7,TRBV9,ASSGEAGDSYEQY
TRBJ1-4,TRBV4-3,ASSTQTGQGFEKLF
TRBJ1-1,TRBV5-5,ASSLKGVNTEAF
TRBJ1-1,TRBV7-6,ASSLAQGGRPEAF
TRBJ1-5,TRBV7-9,ASSFSGFNQPQH
TRBJ2-3,TRBV4-1,ASSQIADSTDTQY